The present T cell receptor beta chain was sequenced within a study of blood T cell repertoires in COVID-19. Whole-study context: The United States, Italy and Spain provided the acute and convalescent COVID-19 samples. T cells, B-cell-depleted T cells, or PBMCs supplied cDNA or gDNA.

V lost 0 bases and J 2 bases, leaving 11 bases between the germline ends. Germline V gene sequence: CDR1 MNHNS, CDR2 SASEGT. CDR3 length equals 15 residues. As originally analysed: Reference gene primer amplification gave estimated nucleated cell counts. Repertoires were generated with immunoSEQ multiplex PCR, while TCRdb's copy carries only in-frame clones and drops some. Clone size and V and J calls were adopted from that table, with D and trimming inferred from the DNA. The data show some 100,000 clones, about 79% seen once. This clone was recorded many times. This TCR came from an elderly woman with active or convalescent COVID-19. The sequencing sample was made of peripheral blood. The chain uses TRBV6-1 and TRBJ2-7, with a possible D match to TRBD2 (7 bases). In nucleotides, the CDR3 is TGTGCCAGCAGTGAAGCGCCGGGGGGCCCCTACGAGCAGTACTTC. This codes for CASSEAPGGPYEQYF.